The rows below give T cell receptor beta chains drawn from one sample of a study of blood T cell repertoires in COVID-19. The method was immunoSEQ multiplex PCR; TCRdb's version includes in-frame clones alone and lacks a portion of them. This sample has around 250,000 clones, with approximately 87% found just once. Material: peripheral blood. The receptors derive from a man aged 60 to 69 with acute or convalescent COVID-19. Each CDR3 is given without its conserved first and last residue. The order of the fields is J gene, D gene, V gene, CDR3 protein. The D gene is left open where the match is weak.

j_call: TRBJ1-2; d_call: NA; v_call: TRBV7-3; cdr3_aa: ASSFDGMGGYT
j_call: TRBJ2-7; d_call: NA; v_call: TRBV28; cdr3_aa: ASSLFLSAREQY
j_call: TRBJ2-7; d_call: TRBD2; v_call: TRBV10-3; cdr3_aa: AISEFSGQSRPRGRQREWYEQY
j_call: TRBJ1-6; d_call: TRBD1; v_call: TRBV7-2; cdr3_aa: ASSSDPGQYNSPLH
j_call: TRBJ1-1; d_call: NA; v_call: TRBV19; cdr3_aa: ASITGQMNTEAF
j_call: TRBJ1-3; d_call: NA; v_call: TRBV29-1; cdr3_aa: SVPSGNTIY
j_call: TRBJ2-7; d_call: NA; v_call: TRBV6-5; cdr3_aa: ASSRVRGSYEQY
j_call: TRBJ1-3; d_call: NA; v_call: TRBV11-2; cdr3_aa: ASSLEGLASGNTIY
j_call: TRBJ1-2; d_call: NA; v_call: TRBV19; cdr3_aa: ASKTGGYGYT
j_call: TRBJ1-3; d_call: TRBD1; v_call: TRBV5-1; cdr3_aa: ASSWTGGAGNTIY
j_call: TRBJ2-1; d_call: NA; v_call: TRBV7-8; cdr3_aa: ASSLDRVGNEQF
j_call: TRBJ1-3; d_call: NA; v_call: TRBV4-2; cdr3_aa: ASSVSDFLDENTIY
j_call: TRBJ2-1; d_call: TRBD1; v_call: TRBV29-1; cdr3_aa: SVEGGTGTGGYEQF
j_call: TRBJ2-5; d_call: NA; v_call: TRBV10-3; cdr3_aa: AILGGKGETQY
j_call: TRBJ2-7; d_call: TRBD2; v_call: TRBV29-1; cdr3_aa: SALAGGHNEQY
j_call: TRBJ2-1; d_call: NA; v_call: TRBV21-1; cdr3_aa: ASTKVGQAYNEQF
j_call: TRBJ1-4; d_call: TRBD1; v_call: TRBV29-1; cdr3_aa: SVEDGDRAWY
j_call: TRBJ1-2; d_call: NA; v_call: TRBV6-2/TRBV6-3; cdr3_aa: ASSYGGRGGYT
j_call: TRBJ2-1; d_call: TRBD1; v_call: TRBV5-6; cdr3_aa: ASSLPTGGYNEQF
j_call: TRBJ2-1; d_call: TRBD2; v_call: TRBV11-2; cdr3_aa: ASSLGRTSGYNEQF
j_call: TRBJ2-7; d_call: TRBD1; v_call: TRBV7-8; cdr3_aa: ASSIKPGRDRDYEQY
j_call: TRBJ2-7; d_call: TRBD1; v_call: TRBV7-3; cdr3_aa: ASSWGQGAGYEQY
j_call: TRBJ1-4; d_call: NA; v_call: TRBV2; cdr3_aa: ASSERSRQGGKLF
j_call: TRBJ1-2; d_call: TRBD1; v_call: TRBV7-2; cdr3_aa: ASSRTGTGPVYGYT
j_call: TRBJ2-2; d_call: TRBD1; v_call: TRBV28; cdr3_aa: ASISGTGESGELF
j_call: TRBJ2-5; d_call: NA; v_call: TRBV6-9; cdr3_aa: ASSEAQY
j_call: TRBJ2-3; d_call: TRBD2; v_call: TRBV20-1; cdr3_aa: SASGRLAGITDTQY
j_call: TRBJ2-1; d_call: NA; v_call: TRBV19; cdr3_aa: ASSPWGPGNEQF
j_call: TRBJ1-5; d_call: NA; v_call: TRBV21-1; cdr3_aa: ASSNLRDRGDQPQH
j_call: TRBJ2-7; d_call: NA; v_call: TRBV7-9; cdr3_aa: ASSRDSSSYEQY